This T cell receptor (beta chain) is drawn from a study of shared clonotypes between healthy human individuals. Sequencing used immunoSEQ multiplex PCR; TCRdb keeps in-frame clones, though not all of them. The sample has roughly 2.1 million clones; about 93% are singletons. The CDR3 is 15 amino acids. The germline V gene encodes CDR1 MGHDK and CDR2 SYGVNS. V trimming: 5 bases; J trimming: 1 base; junction bases outside the gene matches: 6. Naivety among CD8 cells was defined by CD45RO negativity and positive CCR7 selection, thereby excluding terminally differentiated effector memory CD45RA+ cells. The chain couples TRBV25-1 to TRBJ2-3; 7 nucleotides agree with TRBD1. The sequence derives from a man younger than 35 in good health. Some clones in this sample may be carry-over from other donors' samples. Sequencing was performed on naive CD8+ T cells from PBMCs. The CDR3 DNA follows: TGTGCCAGCAGTTTATGGGGACAGCGCACAGATACGCAGTATTTT. Protein product: CASSLWGQRTDTQYF.